The T cell receptor beta chain under discussion was sequenced for a study of blood T cell repertoires in COVID-19. Study information: From T cells, B-cell-depleted T cells, or PBMCs came the material, which was cDNA or gDNA.

Some clones are missing from TCRdb's copy, which holds only in-frame ones; the method was immunoSEQ multiplex PCR. Here the sample spans roughly 250,000 clones, roughly 93% being singletons. This study enrolled people aged roughly 18 to 90 from 24 US geographic areas. The germline V gene has CDR1 KGHDR and CDR2 SFDVKD. CDR3 size: 15 residues. Trimming at V came to 3 bases and at J to 0 bases, leaving 3 bases not matched to a gene. Sequences were obtained from PBMCs or T cells enriched from blood (not recorded which). The chain recombines TRBV24-1 with TRBJ1-2, with 7 bases fitting TRBD1. This clonotype was sampled from a woman between 35 and 50 years old with acute COVID-19. The CDR3 DNA is TGTGCCACCAGTGATGCGGACAGGCCTAACTATGGCTACACCTTC. It translates to CATSDADRPNYGYTF.